The clone carrying this TCR beta chain was observed a few times. The antigen is not known. Quantitative 5'-RACE with molecular barcodes produced the TCR beta libraries. TCRdb itself ran the 5' RACE reads through MiXCR, one entry per CDR3 protein. The sample shows 300,000 to 350,000 distinct CDR3 sequences, roughly 11% of them seen only once. The data were taken from a study of CD8 T cells in ankylosing spondylitis. Whole-study findings and limits: Some of these motif variants have turned up before, in reports on reactive arthritis synovial fluid and blood. Matched ankylosing spondylitis synovial fluid reportedly showed significant enrichment of disease-linked clones. CD8+ by phenotype, disease-linked clones were relatively rare in peripheral blood.

V was clipped by 11 bases and J by 0 bases, with 11 bases between them. The CDR3 totals 13 residues. Specimen: blood, either unsorted or a sorted T cell fraction (not recorded which). This chain joins TRBV12-3 or TRBV12-4 and TRBJ2-1; D is possibly TRBD1 or TRBD2 (5 bases each). The TCR was taken from a female donor with ankylosing spondylitis or in good health (not recorded which). CDR3 nucleotides: TGTGCCTCCAGGGAGAGCTCCTACAATGAGCAGTTCTTC. Encoded protein: CASRESSYNEQFF.